The 9 T cell receptor beta chains below come from one sample, sequenced in a study of blood T cell repertoires in COVID-19. Repertoires were generated with immunoSEQ multiplex PCR, while TCRdb's copy carries only in-frame clones and drops some. The sample comprises tens of thousands of clones, roughly 90% of which are singletons, and around 21% rests with the top ten. The sequenced sample consisted of peripheral blood. All receptors derive from a woman in her fifties or sixties with active or convalescent COVID-19.

The table lists this clone with a few counts. The chain employs TRBV19 and TRBJ1-1, with D possibly matching TRBD1 (6 bases). Trimming took 5 bases from V and 1 from J, leaving 11 bases between them. The CDR3 runs 14 residues. Germline V lookup: CDR1 LNHDA, CDR2 SQIVND (reference sequence). The CDR3 spells CASSGAGENTEAFF. CDR3 sequence (DNA): TGTGCCAGTAGTGGGGCAGGGGAGAACACTGAAGCTTTCTTT.

The chain is built from TRBV28 and TRBJ1-5; a possible D gene is TRBD1 (6 bases). The CDR3 runs to 12 residues. Deletions cut 5 bases from V and 7 bases from J, with 9 bases between. The germline gives CDR1 MDHEN, CDR2 SYDVKM. CDR3 bases: TGTGCCAGCAGTCTAACAGGGCAGCCCCAGCATTTT. It specifies CASSLTGQPQHF. Full variable domain (outside the CDR3, taken from reference TRBV28 and TRBJ1-5): DVKVTQSSRYLVKRTGEKVFLECVQDMDHENMFWYRQDPGLGLRLIYFSYDVKMKEKGDIPEGYSVSREKKERFSLILESASTNQTSMYLCASSLTGQPQHFGDGTRLSIL.

The V call is TRBV27, the J call TRBJ1-2, with D tentatively TRBD1 (6 bases). V gave up 5 bases and J gave up 8 bases, with 15 bases separating them. This CDR3 has 13 residues. The germline V gene encodes CDR1 MNHEY and CDR2 SMNVEV (reference sequence). The CDR3 DNA reads as TGTGCCAGCAGTCCTGCAGGGGCTTGGGGCTACACCTTC. Its protein product is CASSPAGAWGYTF.

The chain links TRBV7-2 to TRBJ2-1, with a weak D call TRBD2 (6 bases). CDR1 is SGHTA, CDR2 FQGNSA, per germline. V lost 7 bases, J lost 5 bases, and 15 bases lay in between. This CDR3 spans 14 amino acids. The CDR3 region is CASTRTSINNEQFF. As DNA, the CDR3 is TGTGCCAGCACCAGAACTAGCATCAACAATGAGCAGTTCTTC.

The chain carries TRBV5-1 and TRBJ1-2; D perhaps matches TRBD1 (5 bases). The germline gives CDR1 SGHRS, CDR2 YFSETQ. The CDR3 runs 15 residues. V was pared by 0 bases and J by 8 bases, with 17 bases between. The CDR3 DNA reads as TGCGCCAGCAGCTTGGATGGGGCTTACTCGCAAGGCTACACCTTC. Its protein is CASSLDGAYSQGYTF. Based on the CDR3 plus reference TRBV5-1 and TRBJ1-2, the full variable domain is KAGVTQTPRYLIKTRGQQVTLSCSPISGHRSVSWYQQTPGQGLQFLFEYFSETQRNKGNFPGRFSGRQFSNSRSEMNVSTLELGDSALYLCASSLDGAYSQGYTFGSGTRLTVV.

This chain links TRBV6-2 or TRBV6-3 with TRBJ1-1, with D perhaps matching TRBD1 (6 bases). This CDR3 region has 14 residues. Looked up from germline, CDR1 is MNHEY and CDR2 is SVGEGT. Trimming took 6 bases from V and 1 from J, leaving 12 bases between them. Here the CDR3 reads CASSFDRPNTEAFF. In nucleotides, the CDR3 is TGTGCCAGCAGCTTTGACAGGCCGAACACTGAAGCTTTCTTT.

The chain joins TRBV5-1 to TRBJ2-7; TRBD2 matches at 10 bases. The CDR3 consists of 14 residues. The trim removed 4 bases at V and 5 bases at J, leaving 6 bases unmatched. Germline CDR1 and CDR2: SGHRS and YFSETQ. The CDR3 spells CASSLAGVMNEQYF. CDR3 nucleotides: TGCGCCAGCAGCCTAGCGGGAGTCATGAACGAGCAGTACTTC.

In this sample, this clone turned up a few times. This rearrangement joins TRBV2 to TRBJ1-4; D gene uncertain. CDR1 SNHLY and CDR2 FYNNEI come from the germline V gene. Trimming shortened V by 6 bases and J by 5 bases, and 16 bases separated the two germline ends. The CDR3 length is 15 residues. Here the CDR3 reads CASSEGGGLNEKLFF. For the CDR3, the DNA is TGTGCCAGCAGCGAGGGCGGAGGCCTGAATGAAAAACTGTTTTTT.

The chain is built from TRBV7-3 and TRBJ2-2, with 9 bases identical to TRBD2. The germline CDR1 and CDR2 sequences are SGHTA and FQGTGA. This CDR3 is built from 17 residues. The V segment lost 1 base and the J segment 5 bases; nucleotides outside the gene matches: 8. CDR3 protein: CASSLNSPSGNTGELFF. CDR3 bases: TGTGCCAGCAGCTTAAACTCCCCTAGCGGGAATACCGGGGAGCTGTTTTTT. Full variable domain (rest looked up from reference TRBV7-3 and TRBJ2-2): GAGVSQTPSNKVTEKGKYVELRCDPISGHTALYWYRQSLGQGPEFLIYFQGTGAADDSGLPNDRFFAVRPEGSVSTLKIQRTERGDSAVYLCASSLNSPSGNTGELFFGEGSRLTVL.